This T cell receptor (beta chain) is drawn from a study of cytomegalovirus exposure and HLA in healthy donors (dated by TCRdb to between 2016 and 2019). In terms of the full investigation: According to an earlier analysis of 550 to 750 of the donors, about 179 million T cells yielded over 90 million unique TCR beta sequences and around 280 Gb of sequence data. Approximately 300 gigabases of sequencing data and about 92 million unique TCR sequences made up an early release that covered approximately 620 HLA-typed donors. Of the 300 to 500 genotyped donors, 80% to 90% were placed in the genetic ancestry cluster associated with self-reported Caucasian donors. The study was designed to test whether signatures of past pathogen exposure could be identified by cataloging public T cell receptors. The study profiled the T cell repertoires of 550 to 700 subjects by immunosequencing and related them to cytomegalovirus serostatus. In addition to the first cohort of approximately 650 subjects, a separate validation cohort of 120 different subjects was used. High-throughput TCR immunosequencing, statistical association of individual TCRs with disease status, and machine learning were combined to predict cytomegalovirus infection status. To study patterns of TCR occurrence, a later analysis re-analyzed previously published TCR beta repertoires from around 660 donors and added high-resolution HLA genotyping. In the later analysis, no new phenotypic data were used to find candidate immune exposures; instead, reliance was placed on TCR beta sequences and their occurrence across donors. An earlier analysis of around 580 of the donors used high-throughput TCR beta sequencing to judge whether each TCR beta V gene segment behaved as functional or pseudogenic. Donor age, sex, ethnicity and CMV serostatus were collected together with the repertoire data. A later genetic analysis took genome-wide SNP genotypes for about 60% of the roughly 670 donors and used that subset as a discovery cohort. All discovery cohort repertoires had been generated using a single sequencing platform. Class I and class II HLA loci were covered by the typing at four-digit resolution. The number of donors typed differed by locus, with about 629-640 for A, B, C, DRB1 and DQB1, roughly 520 for DQA1, 600 to 610 for DPA1, and 472 for DPB1. Because of strong linkage in the cohort, roughly 5 DR-DQ haplotypes were treated as single units for association and clustering. Among roughly 400 genotyped donors of the cohort, an average of approximately 200,000 unique TCR beta nucleotide sequences was sequenced per donor, of which roughly 17% were non-productive. Broad study findings and their caveats: In a later analysis, HLA-associated TCR beta chains showed more clonal expansion and lower generation probabilities than non-associated chains that were equally common. According to a later analysis, TCR association rates differed among HLA loci, with DRB1 alleles showing the most associated TCRs and HLA-C alleles showing the fewest. A cluster of highly shared sequence variants was judged likely to be a technical artifact of the sequencing pipeline. Some IMGT-functional V segments, including TRBV6-2 and TRBV6-3, could not be distinguished by the 87-base-pair reads and were therefore excluded. A further reported finding was that TCR beta sequences accurately predicted the HLA-A and HLA-B alleles for most subjects in the first cohort. Presence/absence analyses assumed roughly uniform sequencing depth across donors, an assumption that may not hold. Only TCR beta chains were sequenced in this cohort, and the absence of alpha or paired-chain data limited detectable features. The classifier was reported to diagnose cytomegalovirus status with high specificity and sensitivity in both the original and validation cohorts. In a later analysis, most CMV-associated TCR beta chains were found to appear HLA-restricted, with HLA associations seemingly driven largely by CMV exposure. In the study, around 150 TCR beta chains were listed as associated with cytomegalovirus. Immune exposure information for the cohort was limited to CMV serostatus. Compared with the approximately 600-donor mean, donors in an Asian-associated ancestry cluster had fewer N-insertions in productive TCRs, according to a later genetic analysis. Because HLA typing was missing for some donors at each locus, association tests included only the typed subset. In a later analysis, about 16,000 TCR beta sequences were associated with specific HLA alleles at a false discovery rate of 0.05. An earlier analysis of 587 of the donors showed that most TCR beta V segments appeared in productive rearrangements either about 87% or about 30% of the time, which broadly matched IMGT annotations. Linkage disequilibrium might explain the correlated functional status among segregating V segments, but an unknown experimental factor could not be excluded. In a later analysis, several top co-occurrence clusters were reported to appear linked to parvovirus B19, influenza, CMV and Epstein-Barr virus. In a later genetic analysis, a missense DCLRE1C variant was associated with V-gene and J-gene trimming of TCR beta chains, and the association was replicated in an independent cohort. About 17 rarely observed V segments, including chromosome 9 orphons, were excluded from the earlier analysis of approximately 600 of the donors because counts were too low. When HLA alleles, especially DR and DQ, strongly co-occurred, attributing TCR associations to individual alleles was difficult. Most TCR sequences were observed very rarely across donors, whereas some public TCRs were present in many individuals. The authors suggested that the approach could potentially be extended to other disease states and immunological phenotypes. In vitro tests confirmed that a few of the cytomegalovirus-associated TCR beta chains recognize cytomegalovirus antigens.

Library preparation employed the immunoSEQ multiplex PCR assay. The multiplex PCR relied on a mix of 60 forward primers for TCR Vbeta segments and 13 reverse primers for TCR Jbeta segments. The CDR3 region of rearranged TCR beta genes was amplified from genomic DNA by a multiplex PCR assay. The Illumina HiSeq System was used to sequence the amplified TCR beta libraries as 87-base-pair reads. The authors' pipeline ran thus. A later analysis tallied approximately 87 million unique TCR beta chains across the 660 or so repertoires, and some 10 million of those chains were shared by two or more donors. Raw reads were error-corrected and collapsed into unique sequences with a nearest-neighbor algorithm that merged closely related sequences to remove PCR and sequencing errors. Alignment of CDR3 sequences to IMGT reference sequences was used to assign V, D and J gene segments. For a sequence to be retained, a match of at least six nucleotides was required to both a V gene segment and a J gene segment. A rearrangement counted as productive if the CDR3 had no stop codons and remained in frame with V and J, and every other rearrangement counted as non-productive. CDR3 was defined according to IMGT convention as the region running from the second conserved V-encoded cysteine to the conserved J-encoded phenylalanine. The earlier analysis of fewer than 750 of the donors excluded sequences that lacked an unambiguous match to a single V gene segment. In an earlier analysis of a few hundred of the donors, V segments were called functional above 56.7% productive rearrangements and were called segregating when the between-donor standard deviation exceeded 5%. A statistical classification framework was built for diagnosing cytomegalovirus status from the catalog of TCR beta chain sequences. In a later analysis, V and J genes were assigned by comparing TCR nucleotide sequences against IMGT/GENE-DB human TR gene sequences. Using the TCRdist pipeline, a later analysis assigned CDR3 sequences along with most-parsimonious VDJ recombination scenarios. In a later analysis, each TCR beta chain was defined by its CDR3 amino acid sequence together with its V-gene family, and reads without a unique V-gene family were excluded. In a later analysis, several hundred highly shared, low-generation-probability nucleotide sequences were removed to address suspected cross-contamination and a sequencing artifact. In a later analysis, a clonal expansion index for each public chain was calculated from normalized within-repertoire ranks of inferred template counts. A later analysis computed generation probabilities with a VDJ recombination model fitted to out-of-frame rearrangements, and checked the results against IGoR. Hypergeometric tests were used in a later analysis to score TCR-TCR, TCR-HLA and TCR-CMV co-occurrence, with a repertoire-size bias correction applied to the TCR pairs. To estimate false discovery rates, a later analysis permuted the HLA or CMV assignments 20 times. In a later analysis, co-occurring TCRs were grouped using DBSCAN, and TCRdist sequence similarity was added for clustering within HLA-allele-positive subsets. Repertoires with fewer than 30,000 or more than 120,000 public chains, plus five repertoires with anomalous nucleotide sharing, were excluded from co-occurrence clustering. What TCRdb holds here is the immuneACCESS table cut down to in-frame rearrangements. Part of the clones is not present; checked against another copy, under half of the missing clones reflect an unresolved V gene, and the others are unexplained. The DNA was the basis for D and trimming; V, J and clone size are from that table. The table for this sample lists approximately 70,000 clones; over 70% of them were counted only once. Clones ranked in the top ten supply around 7.6% of the sample.

The cohort comprised fewer than 750 healthy bone marrow donors. At the time of sampling, every cohort member was nominally healthy, though immune exposures that went unrecorded were likely present. The donor was CMV seropositive and was included in the group of some 290 seropositive cohort members. Each donor provided a peripheral blood sample, and peripheral blood mononuclear cells were used for TCR beta sequencing. Genomic DNA extraction from the blood cell samples was performed with the Qiagen DNeasy Blood Extraction Kit. To note about this clone: The antigen it binds to is not known. Within one base of it there is no much larger clone, and no base qualities were kept.

Per the germline V gene (reference sequence), MNHEY is the CDR1 and SMNVEV is the CDR2. CDR3 length: 15 amino acids, cysteine to phenylalanine. The sequence is cut down to CDR3 DNA, 45 bases in frame from base 1. V sheds 3 bases and J sheds 0 bases, leaving 11 bases between their ends. What was sequenced was PBMCs. The TCR was taken from a man between 60 and 70 years old in good health and CMV-seropositive. The chain joins TRBV27 to TRBJ1-2; the D gene remains uncertain. The CDR3 here reads CASSFGLQTNYGYTF. Here is the DNA: TGTGCCAGCAGTTTTGGGCTACAGACTAACTATGGCTACACCTTC.